These T cell receptor beta chains were read from a single sample in a study of Graves' ophthalmopathy and Graves' hyperthyroidism. From the multiplex PCR reads, TCRdb called clonotypes with MiXCR, one entry per CDR3 protein. The table includes around 520,000 distinct CDR3 sequences, just under 40% detected once. The sequencing sample was made of peripheral blood or thyroid tissue (not recorded which). The receptors were sampled from an adult man with Graves' hyperthyroidism. CDR3s include the opening cysteine and the closing phenylalanine or tryptophan. A D gene is named only where the DNA matches it firmly. Clone sizes are given selectively: once, few, many, or a class where the clone is expanded.

size: NA; D: NA; V: TRBV2; length: 13; J: TRBJ2-1; CDR3: CASKGTLFNEQFF; DNA: TGTGCCAGCAAAGGGACGCTCTTCAATGAGCAGTTCTTC
size: many; D: TRBD1; V: TRBV12-3/TRBV12-4; length: 13; J: TRBJ2-7; CDR3: CASGQGYSYEQYF; DNA: TGTGCCAGCGGACAGGGGTACTCCTACGAGCAGTACTTC
size: NA; D: TRBD1; V: TRBV29-1; length: 14; J: TRBJ2-7; CDR3: CSVGGAAGANEQYF; DNA: TGCAGCGTAGGGGGCGCGGCCGGGGCCAACGAGCAGTACTTC
size: NA; D: TRBD1; V: TRBV7-9; length: 17; J: TRBJ2-2; CDR3: CASSWRQGAENTGELFF; DNA: TGTGCCAGCAGCTGGAGACAGGGGGCAGAGAACACCGGGGAGCTGTTTTTT
size: many; D: NA; V: TRBV19; length: 12; J: TRBJ1-5; CDR3: CASSIGNQPQHF; DNA: TGTGCCAGTAGTATAGGGAATCAGCCCCAGCATTTT
size: many; D: NA; V: TRBV7-9; length: 14; J: TRBJ2-7; CDR3: CASSRLDVSYEQYF; DNA: TGTGCCAGCAGCAGGCTCGACGTCTCCTACGAGCAGTACTTC
size: many; D: NA; V: TRBV10-1; length: 13; J: TRBJ2-5; CDR3: CASSESPKETQYF; DNA: TGCGCCAGCAGTGAGTCGCCTAAAGAGACCCAGTACTTC
size: once; D: TRBD1; V: TRBV6-1; length: 12; J: TRBJ2-5; CDR3: CASRDRFETQYF; DNA: TGTGCCAGCAGGGACAGGTTTGAGACCCAGTACTTC
size: NA; D: NA; V: TRBV19; length: 16; J: TRBJ2-3; CDR3: CASSGGAGAVSDTQYF; DNA: TGTGCCAGTAGTGGAGGAGCAGGGGCGGTCTCAGATACGCAGTATTTT
size: many; D: NA; V: TRBV20-1; length: 13; J: TRBJ1-4; CDR3: CSARFPPGGKLFF; DNA: TGCAGTGCTAGATTTCCGCCGGGGGGGAAACTGTTTTTT
size: once; D: TRBD1; V: TRBV3-1; length: 16; J: TRBJ1-2; CDR3: CASSQAGTGVNYGYTF; DNA: TGTGCCAGCAGCCAAGCCGGGACAGGGGTGAACTATGGCTACACCTTC
size: NA; D: NA; V: TRBV7-9; length: 11; J: TRBJ1-1; CDR3: CASSEEIKAFF; DNA: TGTGCCAGCAGCGAGGAGATAAAAGCTTTCTTT
size: NA; D: TRBD1; V: TRBV20-1; length: 15; J: TRBJ2-6; CDR3: CSARTQGTGANVLTF; DNA: TGCAGTGCCAGAACACAGGGGACCGGGGCCAACGTCCTGACTTTC
size: few; D: NA; V: TRBV12-3/TRBV12-4; length: 16; J: TRBJ1-1; CDR3: CASSISTDTSNTEAFF; DNA: TGTGCCAGCAGTATAAGTACGGACACCTCAAACACTGAAGCTTTCTTT
size: NA; D: TRBD2; V: TRBV20-1; length: 18; J: TRBJ2-7; CDR3: CSARDMRERFPHAYEQYF; DNA: TGCAGTGCTAGAGATATGCGGGAGCGGTTTCCCCATGCTTACGAGCAGTACTTC
size: NA; D: NA; V: TRBV28; length: 15; J: TRBJ1-1; CDR3: CASRPAGLALTEAFF; DNA: TGTGCCAGCCGTCCGGCAGGGCTGGCTCTCACTGAAGCTTTCTTT
size: NA; D: TRBD1; V: TRBV10-1; length: 15; J: TRBJ1-4; CDR3: CASSEGGTGSEKLFF; DNA: TGCGCCAGCAGTGAAGGCGGGACAGGCAGTGAAAAACTGTTTTTT
size: NA; D: NA; V: TRBV7-9; length: 19; J: TRBJ1-3; CDR3: CASSPRSRGDSSGGNTIYF; DNA: TGTGCCAGCAGCCCCCGGTCGAGGGGCGATTCCTCGGGTGGAAACACCATATATTTT
size: many; D: NA; V: TRBV5-1; length: 15; J: TRBJ2-7; CDR3: CASSPLGSGVHEQYF; DNA: TGCGCCAGCAGCCCGTTGGGGTCAGGGGTCCACGAGCAGTACTTC
size: many; D: NA; V: TRBV10-3; length: 10; J: TRBJ2-7; CDR3: CAINSNEQYF; DNA: TGTGCCATCAATTCGAACGAGCAGTACTTC
size: NA; D: TRBD1; V: TRBV2; length: 14; J: TRBJ2-7; CDR3: CASNTDRGTYEQYF; DNA: TGTGCCAGCAATACCGACAGGGGTACCTACGAGCAGTACTTC
size: NA; D: NA; V: TRBV2; length: 14; J: TRBJ1-1; CDR3: CASNVEHGNTEAFF; DNA: TGTGCCAGCAATGTAGAACACGGAAACACTGAAGCTTTCTTT
size: NA; D: NA; V: TRBV11-2; length: 16; J: TRBJ2-5; CDR3: CASTLTGSRGKETQYF; DNA: TGTGCCAGCACCCTAACCGGGTCCAGGGGAAAAGAGACCCAGTACTTC